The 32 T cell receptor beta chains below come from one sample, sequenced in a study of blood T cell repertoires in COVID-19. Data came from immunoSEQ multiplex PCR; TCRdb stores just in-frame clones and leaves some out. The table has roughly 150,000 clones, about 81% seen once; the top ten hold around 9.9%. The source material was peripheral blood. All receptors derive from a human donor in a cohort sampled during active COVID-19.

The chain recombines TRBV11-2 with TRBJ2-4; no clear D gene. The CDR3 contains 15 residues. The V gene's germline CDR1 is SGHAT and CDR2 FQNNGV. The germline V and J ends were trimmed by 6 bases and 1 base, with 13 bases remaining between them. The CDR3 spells CASRAWSDAKNIQYF. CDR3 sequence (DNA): TGTGCCAGCAGGGCCTGGAGCGATGCCAAAAACATTCAGTACTTC. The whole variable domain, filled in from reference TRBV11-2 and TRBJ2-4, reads EAGVAQSPRYKIIEKRQSVAFWCNPISGHATLYWYQQILGQGPKLLIQFQNNGVVDDSQLPKDRFSAERLKGVDSTLKIQPAKLEDSAVYLCASRAWSDAKNIQYFGAGTRLSVL.

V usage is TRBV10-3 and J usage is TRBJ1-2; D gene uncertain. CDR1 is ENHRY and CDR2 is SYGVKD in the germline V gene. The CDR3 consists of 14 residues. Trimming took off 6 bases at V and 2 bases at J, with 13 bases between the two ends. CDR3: CAIRYGPSNYGYTF. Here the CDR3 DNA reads TGTGCCATCAGGTATGGGCCATCAAACTATGGCTACACCTTC.

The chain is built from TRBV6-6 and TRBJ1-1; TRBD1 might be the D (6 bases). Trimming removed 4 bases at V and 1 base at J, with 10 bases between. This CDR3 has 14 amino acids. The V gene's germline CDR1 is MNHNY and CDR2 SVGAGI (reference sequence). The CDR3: CASSSRGRNTEAFF. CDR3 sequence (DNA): TGTGCCAGCAGTTCCAGGGGACGGAACACTGAAGCTTTCTTT.

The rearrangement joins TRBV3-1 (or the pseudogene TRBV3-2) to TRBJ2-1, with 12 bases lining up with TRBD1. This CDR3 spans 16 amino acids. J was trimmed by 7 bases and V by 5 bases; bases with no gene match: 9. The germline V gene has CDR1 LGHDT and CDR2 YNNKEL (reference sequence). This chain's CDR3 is CASSLNRDRGRNEQFF. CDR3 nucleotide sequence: TGTGCCAGCAGCTTAAACCGGGACAGGGGGCGAAATGAGCAGTTCTTC.

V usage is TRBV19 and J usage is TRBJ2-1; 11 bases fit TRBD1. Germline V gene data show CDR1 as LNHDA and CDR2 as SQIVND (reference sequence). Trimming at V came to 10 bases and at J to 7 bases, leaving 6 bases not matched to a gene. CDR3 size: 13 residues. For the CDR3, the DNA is TGTGCCACCTCCGGGACAGGGGGAAATGAGCAGTTCTTC. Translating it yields CATSGTGGNEQFF.

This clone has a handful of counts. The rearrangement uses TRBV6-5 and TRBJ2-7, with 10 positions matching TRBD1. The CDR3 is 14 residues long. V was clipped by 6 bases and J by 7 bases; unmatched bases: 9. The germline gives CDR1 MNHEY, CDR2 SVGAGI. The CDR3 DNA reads TGTGCCAGCAGACCGGGACAGGGGAAAAGAGAGCAGTACTTC. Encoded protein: CASRPGQGKREQYF.

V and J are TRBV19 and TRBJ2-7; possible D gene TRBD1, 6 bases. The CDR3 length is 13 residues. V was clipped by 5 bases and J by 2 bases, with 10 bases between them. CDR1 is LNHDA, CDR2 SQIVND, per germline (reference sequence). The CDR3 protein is CASSSRTAYEQYF. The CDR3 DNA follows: TGTGCCAGTAGTTCCCGGACAGCCTACGAGCAGTACTTC.

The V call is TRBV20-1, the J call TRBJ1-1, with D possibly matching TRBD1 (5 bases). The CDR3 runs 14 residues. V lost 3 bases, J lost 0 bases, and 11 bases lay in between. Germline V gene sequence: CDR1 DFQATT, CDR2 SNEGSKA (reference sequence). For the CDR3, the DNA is TGCAGTGCTAGTGTGGCAGGGATGAACACTGAAGCTTTCTTT. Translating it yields CSASVAGMNTEAFF.

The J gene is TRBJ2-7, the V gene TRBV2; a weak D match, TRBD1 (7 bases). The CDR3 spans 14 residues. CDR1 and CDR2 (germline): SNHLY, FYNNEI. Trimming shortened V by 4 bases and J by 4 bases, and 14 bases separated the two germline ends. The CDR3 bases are TGTGCCAGCAGTGGGGGGGACAGACTATACGAGCAGTACTTC. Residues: CASSGGDRLYEQYF.

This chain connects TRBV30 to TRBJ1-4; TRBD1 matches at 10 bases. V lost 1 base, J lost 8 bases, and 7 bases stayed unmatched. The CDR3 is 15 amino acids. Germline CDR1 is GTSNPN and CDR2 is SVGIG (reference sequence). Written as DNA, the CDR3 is TGTGCCTGGAGTGAGACAGGGGGCTTGTGGGAAAAACTGTTTTTT. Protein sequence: CAWSETGGLWEKLFF.

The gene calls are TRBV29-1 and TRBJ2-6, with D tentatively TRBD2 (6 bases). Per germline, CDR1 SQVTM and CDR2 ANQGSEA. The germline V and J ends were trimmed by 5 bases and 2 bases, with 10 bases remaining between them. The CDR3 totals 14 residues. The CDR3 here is CSVLSGAGANVLTF. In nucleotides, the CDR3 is TGCAGCGTTCTTTCGGGAGCTGGGGCCAACGTCCTGACTTTC.

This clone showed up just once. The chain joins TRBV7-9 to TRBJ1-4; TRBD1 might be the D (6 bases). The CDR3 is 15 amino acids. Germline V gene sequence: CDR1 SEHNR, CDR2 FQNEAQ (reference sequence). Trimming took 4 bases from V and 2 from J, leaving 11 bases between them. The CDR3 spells CASSSGGLTNEKLFF. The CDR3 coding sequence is TGTGCCAGCAGCTCTGGGGGCTTGACTAATGAAAAACTGTTTTTT.

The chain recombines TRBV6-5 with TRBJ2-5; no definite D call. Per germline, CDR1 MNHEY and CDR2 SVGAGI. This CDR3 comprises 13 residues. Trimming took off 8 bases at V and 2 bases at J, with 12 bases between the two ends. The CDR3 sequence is CASSRSGQETQYF. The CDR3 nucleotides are TGTGCCAGCTCTAGGAGTGGTCAAGAGACCCAGTACTTC.

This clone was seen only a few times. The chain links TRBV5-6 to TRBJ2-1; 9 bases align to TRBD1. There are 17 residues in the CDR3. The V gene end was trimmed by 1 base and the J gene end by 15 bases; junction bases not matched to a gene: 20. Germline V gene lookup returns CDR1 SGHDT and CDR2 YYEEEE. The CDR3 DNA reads TGTGCCAGCAGCTTGTTAGCCGGGACAGGGATAATCGCCAGGTGGTTCTTC. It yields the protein CASSLLAGTGIIARWFF.

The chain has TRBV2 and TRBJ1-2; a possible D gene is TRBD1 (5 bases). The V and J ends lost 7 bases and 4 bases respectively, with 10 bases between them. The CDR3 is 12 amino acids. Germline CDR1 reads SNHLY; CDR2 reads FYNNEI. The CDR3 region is CASTDDSYGYTF. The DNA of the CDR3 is TGTGCCAGCACCGACGACAGCTATGGCTACACCTTC.

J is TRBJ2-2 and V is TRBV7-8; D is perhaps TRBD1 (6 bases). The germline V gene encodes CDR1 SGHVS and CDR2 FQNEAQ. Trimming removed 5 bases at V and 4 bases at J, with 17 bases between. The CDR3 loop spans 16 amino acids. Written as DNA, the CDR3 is TGTGCCAGCAGCCTCCGCGCACAGGGTGCCACCGGGGAGCTGTTTTTT. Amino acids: CASSLRAQGATGELFF.

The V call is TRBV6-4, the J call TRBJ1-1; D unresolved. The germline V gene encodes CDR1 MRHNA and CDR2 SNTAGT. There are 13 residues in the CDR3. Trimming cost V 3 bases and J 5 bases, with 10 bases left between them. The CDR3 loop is CASSEGALTEAFF. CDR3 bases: TGTGCCAGCAGTGAAGGAGCCTTGACTGAAGCTTTCTTT.

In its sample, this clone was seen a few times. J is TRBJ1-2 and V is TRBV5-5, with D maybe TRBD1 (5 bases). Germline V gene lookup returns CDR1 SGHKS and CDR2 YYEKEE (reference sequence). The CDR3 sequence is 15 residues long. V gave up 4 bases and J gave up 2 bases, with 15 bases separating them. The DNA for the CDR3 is TGTGCCAGCAGCCCCGTCCCACAGGCCAACTATGGCTACACCTTC. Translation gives CASSPVPQANYGYTF.

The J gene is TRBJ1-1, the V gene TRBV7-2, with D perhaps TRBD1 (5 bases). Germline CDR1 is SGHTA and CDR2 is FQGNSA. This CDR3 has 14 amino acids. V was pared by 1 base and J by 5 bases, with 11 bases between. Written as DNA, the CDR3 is TGTGCCAGCAGCTTAGGCGCGGGGGAGACTGAAGCTTTCTTT. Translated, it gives CASSLGAGETEAFF.

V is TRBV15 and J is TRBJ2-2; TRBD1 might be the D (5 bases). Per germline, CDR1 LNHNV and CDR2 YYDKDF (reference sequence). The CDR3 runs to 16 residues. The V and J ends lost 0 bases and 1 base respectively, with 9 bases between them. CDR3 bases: TGTGCCACCAGCAGAGATCCTGGACAGAACACCGGGGAGCTGTTTTTT. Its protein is CATSRDPGQNTGELFF.

In DNA form, the CDR3 reads TGCAGCGTAGGATGGGACACTACCACCGGGGAGCTGTTTTTT. Its translation is CSVGWDTTTGELFF. This rearrangement joins TRBV29-1 to TRBJ2-2, with D perhaps TRBD1 (6 bases). The germline gives CDR1 SQVTM, CDR2 ANQGSEA. There are 14 residues in the CDR3. V was cut by 6 bases and J by 4 bases, with 15 bases left in between.

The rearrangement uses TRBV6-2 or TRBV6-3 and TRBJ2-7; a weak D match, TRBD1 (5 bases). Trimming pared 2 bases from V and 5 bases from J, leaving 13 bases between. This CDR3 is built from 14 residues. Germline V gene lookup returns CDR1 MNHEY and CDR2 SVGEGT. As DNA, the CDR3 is TGTGCCAGCAGTTACGGGTGGGGCAGCCACGAGCAGTACTTC. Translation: CASSYGWGSHEQYF.

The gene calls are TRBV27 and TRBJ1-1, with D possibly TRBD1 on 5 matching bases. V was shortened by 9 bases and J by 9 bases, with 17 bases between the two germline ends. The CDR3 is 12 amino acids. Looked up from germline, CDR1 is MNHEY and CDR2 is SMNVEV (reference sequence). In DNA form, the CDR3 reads TGTGCCAGTTGGGGGGTGAAGAGGCAAGCTTTCTTT. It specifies CASWGVKRQAFF.

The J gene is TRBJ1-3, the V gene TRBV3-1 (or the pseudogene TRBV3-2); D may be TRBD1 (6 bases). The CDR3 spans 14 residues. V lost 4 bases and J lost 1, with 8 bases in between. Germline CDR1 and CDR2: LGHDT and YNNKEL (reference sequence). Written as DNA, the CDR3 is TGTGCCAGCAGCCTTACAGGGTCTGGAAACACCATATATTTT. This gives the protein CASSLTGSGNTIYF.

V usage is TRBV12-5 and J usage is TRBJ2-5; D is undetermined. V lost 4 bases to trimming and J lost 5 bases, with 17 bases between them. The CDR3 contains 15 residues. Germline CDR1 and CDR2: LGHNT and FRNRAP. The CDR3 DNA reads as TGTGCTAGTGGTTCCCGGGTCCCTGGTGGGGAGACCCAGTACTTC. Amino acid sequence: CASGSRVPGGETQYF.

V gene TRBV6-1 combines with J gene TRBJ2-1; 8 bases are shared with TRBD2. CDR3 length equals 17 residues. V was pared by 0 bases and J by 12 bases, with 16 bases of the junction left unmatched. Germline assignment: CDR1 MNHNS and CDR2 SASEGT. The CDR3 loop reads CASSEALVGLVIFGQFF. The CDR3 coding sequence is TGTGCCAGCAGTGAAGCTCTTGTGGGACTAGTAATTTTCGGGCAGTTCTTC.

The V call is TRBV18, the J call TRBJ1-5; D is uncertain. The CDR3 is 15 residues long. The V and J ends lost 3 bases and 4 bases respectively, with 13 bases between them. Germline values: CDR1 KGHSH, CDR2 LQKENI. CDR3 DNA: TGTGCCAGCTCACCTCCGGGAGTGGGGAATCAGCCCCAGCATTTT. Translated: CASSPPGVGNQPQHF.

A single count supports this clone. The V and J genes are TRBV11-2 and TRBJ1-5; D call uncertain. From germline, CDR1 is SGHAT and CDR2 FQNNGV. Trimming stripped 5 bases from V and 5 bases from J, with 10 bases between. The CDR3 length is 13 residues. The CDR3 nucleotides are TGTGCCAGCAGCCCAAACCGGGATCAGCCCCAGCATTTT. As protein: CASSPNRDQPQHF.

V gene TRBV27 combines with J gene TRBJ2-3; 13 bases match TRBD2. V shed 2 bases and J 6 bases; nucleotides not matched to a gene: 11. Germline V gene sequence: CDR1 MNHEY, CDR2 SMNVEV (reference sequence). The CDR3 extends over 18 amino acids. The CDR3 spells CASSLRKTSGRSSDTQYF. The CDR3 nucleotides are TGTGCCAGCAGTTTACGAAAGACTAGCGGGAGGTCGAGCGATACGCAGTATTTT.

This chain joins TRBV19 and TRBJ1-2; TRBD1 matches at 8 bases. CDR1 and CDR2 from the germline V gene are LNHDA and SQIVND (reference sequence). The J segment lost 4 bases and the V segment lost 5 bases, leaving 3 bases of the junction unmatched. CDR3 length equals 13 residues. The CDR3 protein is CASSPTGGYGYTF. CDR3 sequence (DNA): TGTGCCAGTAGTCCTACAGGGGGCTATGGCTACACCTTC. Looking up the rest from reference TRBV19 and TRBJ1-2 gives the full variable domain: DGGITQSPKYLFRKEGQNVTLSCEQNLNHDAMYWYRQDPGQGLRLIYYSQIVNDFQKGDIAEGYSVSREKKESFPLTVTSAQKNPTAFYLCASSPTGGYGYTFGSGTRLTVV.

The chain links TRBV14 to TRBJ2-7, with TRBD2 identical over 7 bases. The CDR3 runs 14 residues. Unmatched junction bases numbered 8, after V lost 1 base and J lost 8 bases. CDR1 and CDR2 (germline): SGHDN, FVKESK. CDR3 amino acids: CASSQGVSGYKQYF. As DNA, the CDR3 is TGTGCCAGCAGCCAAGGGGTTAGCGGGTACAAGCAGTACTTC.

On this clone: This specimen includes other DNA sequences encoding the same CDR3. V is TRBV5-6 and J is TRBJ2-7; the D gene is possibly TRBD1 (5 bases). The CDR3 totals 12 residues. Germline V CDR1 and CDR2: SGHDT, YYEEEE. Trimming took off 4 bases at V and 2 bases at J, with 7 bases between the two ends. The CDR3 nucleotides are TGTGCCAGCAGCCTGGACACCTACGAGCAGTACTTC. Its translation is CASSLDTYEQYF.